The 21 T cell receptor beta chains in this list originate from one sample, sequenced in a study of T-cell memory formation after mild COVID-19. Using its own MiXCR run on the 5' RACE reads, TCRdb lists one record per CDR3 protein. The table includes approximately 340,000 distinct CDR3 sequences, 10% to 15% detected once. Sequenced input: PBMCs or a T cell subset sorted from them (not recorded which). Receptors were obtained from a man between 18 and 35 years old who had mild COVID-19 (a few samples of this study predate the infection). Cell type and time point are not known.

This clonotype has just a few counts. This chain uses TRBV6-6 with TRBJ1-1; no firm D call. The V gene's germline CDR1 is MNHNY and CDR2 SVGAGI (reference sequence). The CDR3 spans 12 residues. The V end lost 5 bases, the J end lost 5 bases, and 9 bases lay between the germline ends. The CDR3 DNA follows: TGTGCCAGCAGTACCGCGGATACTGAAGCTTTCTTT. Protein: CASSTADTEAFF.

This clonotype has ten or more counts. The chain has TRBV5-1 and TRBJ2-7; tentative D call: TRBD1 (5 bases). Between the trimmed V and J ends, which lost 0 bases and 5 bases, there was a span of 12 bases. CDR3 length equals 14 residues. Germline V gene data show CDR1 as SGHRS and CDR2 as YFSETQ. This CDR3 reads CASSLGVIGDEQYV. CDR3 nucleotide sequence: TGCGCCAGCAGCTTGGGGGTTATAGGGGACGAGCAGTACGTC.

This clonotype was seen at least ten times. The chain employs TRBV5-1 and TRBJ2-6, with TRBD1 matching over 8 bases. The CDR3 has 19 residues. The germline V gene has CDR1 SGHRS and CDR2 YFSETQ. The V gene end was trimmed by 2 bases and the J gene end by 0 bases; junction bases not matched to a gene: 10. CDR3 nucleotide sequence: TGCGCCAGCAGCTTTCCCTCGGGACAGGAATACTCTGGGGCCAACGTCCTGACTTTC. Amino acid sequence: CASSFPSGQEYSGANVLTF.

This clonotype appeared a few times. This rearrangement joins TRBV2 to TRBJ2-7, with D possibly TRBD2 on 6 matching bases. The CDR3 has 16 residues. Looked up from germline, CDR1 is SNHLY and CDR2 is FYNNEI. V was cut by 8 bases and J by 2 bases, with 22 bases left in between. This CDR3 reads CASLKSKEGRPYEQYF. The CDR3 region has the DNA TGTGCCAGCTTGAAATCCAAGGAGGGAAGGCCCTACGAGCAGTACTTC.

The rearrangement links TRBV7-3 to TRBJ1-1; D ambiguous. The V gene's germline CDR1 is SGHTA and CDR2 FQGTGA. The CDR3 totals 11 residues. V dropped 4 bases and J dropped 4 bases, with 4 bases sitting between them. The CDR3, as DNA: TGTGCCAGCAGCTCCACCACTGAAGCTTTCTTT. Amino acid sequence: CASSSTTEAFF.

V is TRBV7-3 and J is TRBJ2-2; 8 bases line up with TRBD1. The CDR3 is made up of 16 amino acids. V gave up 3 bases and J gave up 3 bases; unmatched junction bases: 6. Germline V lookup: CDR1 SGHTA, CDR2 FQGTGA. This chain's CDR3 is CASSFRTGWDTGELFF. DNA of the CDR3: TGTGCCAGCAGCTTTCGGACAGGGTGGGACACCGGGGAGCTGTTTTTT.

This CDR3 is CASSIDIGGTQHF. CDR3 nucleotides: TGTGCCAGTAGTATAGATATCGGAGGGACCCAGCATTTT. The chain has TRBV19 and TRBJ1-5; D is undetermined. CDR3 length equals 13 residues. Germline V gene lookup returns CDR1 LNHDA and CDR2 SQIVND (reference sequence). Trimming pared 0 bases from V and 11 bases from J, leaving 11 bases between.

This clonotype was detected a few times. V and J are TRBV18 and TRBJ1-2; D is ambiguous. Deletions cut 4 bases from V and 4 bases from J, with 22 bases between. CDR1 and CDR2 (germline): KGHSH, LQKENI. The CDR3 covers 17 residues. Here the CDR3 reads CASSLFRALRDIYGYTF. DNA of the CDR3: TGTGCCAGCTCACTCTTCCGGGCCCTTCGGGATATCTATGGCTACACCTTC.

The V and J genes are TRBV11-2 and TRBJ2-2; no firm D call. V shed 6 bases and J shed 6 bases, with 14 bases lying between them. Germline V gene data show CDR1 as SGHAT and CDR2 as FQNNGV. The CDR3 has 14 amino acids. The CDR3 bases are TGTGCCAGCAGTATAGACCGGTTGGCCGGGGAGCTGTTTTTT. Protein sequence: CASSIDRLAGELFF.

The CDR3 reads CASSPRASGTDEQFF. As DNA, the CDR3 is TGTGCCAGCTCACCAAGGGCTAGCGGGACGGATGAGCAGTTCTTC. V usage is TRBV18 and J usage is TRBJ2-1; 9 positions agree with TRBD2. Germline-derived CDR1 and CDR2 are KGHSH and LQKENI. V gave up 2 bases and J gave up 8 bases; unmatched junction bases: 7. The CDR3 totals 15 residues.

This clonotype was recorded a few times. The rearrangement joins TRBV5-1 to TRBJ1-1; 7 bases agree with TRBD1. Trimming at V came to 0 bases and at J to 7 bases, leaving 6 bases not matched to a gene. In germline, CDR1 is SGHRS, CDR2 YFSETQ. The CDR3 is made up of 14 amino acids. CDR3 nucleotides: TGCGCCAGCAGCTTGGGACAGGGCCAACATGAAGCTTTCTTT. It translates to CASSLGQGQHEAFF.

This clonotype was observed a handful of times. This chain connects TRBV7-9 to TRBJ2-2, with 7 bases lining up with TRBD2. Germline V gene sequence: CDR1 SEHNR, CDR2 FQNEAQ (reference sequence). This CDR3 has 14 amino acids. With V trimmed by 5 bases and J by 4 bases, 4 bases remained unmatched. The chain's CDR3 is CASSGGETTGELFF. As DNA, the CDR3 is TGTGCCAGCAGCGGGGGGGAGACCACCGGGGAGCTGTTTTTT.

This clonotype was counted only a few times. The genes are TRBV2 and TRBJ2-2; 13 nucleotides match TRBD2. With 7 bases clipped from V and 2 bases from J, the junction kept 7 bases outside the gene matches. This CDR3 spans 17 amino acids. Germline assignment: CDR1 SNHLY and CDR2 FYNNEI. Here the CDR3 reads CASKTTSGGANTGELFF. CDR3 DNA: TGTGCCAGCAAAACAACTAGCGGGGGGGCCAACACCGGGGAGCTGTTTTTT. The full variable domain, rest sourced from reference TRBV2 and TRBJ2-2, is EPEVTQTPSHQVTQMGQEVILRCVPISNHLYFYWYRQILGQKVEFLVSFYNNEISEKSEIFDDQFSVERPDGSNFTLKIRSTKLEDSAMYFCASKTTSGGANTGELFFGEGSRLTVL.

This clonotype was counted only a few times. The chain is built from TRBV7-2 and TRBJ2-7, with 8 bases matching TRBD2. V gave up 1 base and J gave up 4 bases; unmatched junction bases: 6. The CDR3 is made up of 15 amino acids. Looked up from germline, CDR1 is SGHTA and CDR2 is FQGNSA. CDR3 nucleotide sequence: TGTGCCAGCAGCTTAGAAAAGGGCGGGGGGTACGAGCAGTACGTC. Protein product: CASSLEKGGGYEQYV.

This clonotype was detected only a few times. The chain combines TRBV10-3 with TRBJ2-3; D might be TRBD2 (5 bases). V shed 5 bases and J shed 4 bases, with 13 bases lying between them. The germline CDR1 and CDR2 sequences are ENHRY and SYGVKD. The CDR3 runs 14 residues. The CDR3: CAISISGASDTQYF. CDR3 in DNA: TGTGCCATCAGTATAAGCGGTGCCTCAGATACGCAGTATTTT.

This clonotype was counted between two and nine times. The chain joins TRBV7-2 to TRBJ2-5; the match to TRBD2 covers 8 bases. The CDR3 runs to 14 residues. Trimming removed 5 bases from V and 5 bases from J; junction bases left unmatched: 7. Germline CDR1 and CDR2: SGHTA and FQGNSA. The CDR3 sequence is CASSVGGDLETQYF. CDR3 coding DNA: TGTGCCAGCAGCGTCGGGGGGGACCTGGAGACCCAGTACTTC.

This clonotype turned up a few times. V gene TRBV5-1 combines with J gene TRBJ2-1; 10 nucleotides match TRBD1. V dropped 0 bases and J dropped 9; count of bases not matched to a gene: 9. From germline, CDR1 is SGHRS and CDR2 YFSETQ. The CDR3 has 16 amino acids. The CDR3 DNA reads TGCGCCAGCAGCTTGGAGAGCGGGACAGGGGAGGGTGAGCAGTTCTTC. This codes for CASSLESGTGEGEQFF.

V gene TRBV10-3 combines with J gene TRBJ1-4, with 7 positions matching TRBD1. This CDR3 has 13 residues. Germline loops: CDR1 ENHRY, CDR2 SYGVKD. Trimming cost V 6 bases and J 8 bases; bases outside gene matches: 6. DNA for the CDR3: TGTGCCATCAGAGGGGGCTCCGACGAAAAACTGTTTTTT. It specifies CAIRGGSDEKLFF.

The chain's CDR3 is CASGLVLWREHTGELFF. In nucleotides, the CDR3 is TGTGCTAGTGGTTTGGTCCTTTGGCGGGAGCACACCGGGGAGCTGTTTTTT. This chain links TRBV12-5 with TRBJ2-2, with TRBD2 matching over 7 bases. Looked up from germline, CDR1 is LGHNT and CDR2 is FRNRAP. The CDR3 is made up of 17 amino acids. Trimming took 0 bases from V and 3 from J; bases not matched to a gene: 7. Together with reference TRBV12-5 and TRBJ2-2, the CDR3 gives the full variable domain: DARVTQTPRHKVTEMGQEVTMRCQPILGHNTVFWYRQTMMQGLELLAYFRNRAPLDDSGMPKDRFSAEMPDATLATLKIQPSEPRDSAVYFCASGLVLWREHTGELFFGEGSRLTVL.

This clonotype was seen only a few times. The rearrangement joins TRBV4-2 to TRBJ1-1; the D is unclear. Germline loops: CDR1 LGHNA, CDR2 YNFKEQ. The V end was cut by 1 base, the J end by 2 bases, with 11 bases between. The CDR3 spans 15 residues. The CDR3 sequence is CASSQVSPFNTEAFF. The CDR3 DNA is TGTGCCAGCAGCCAAGTGTCCCCTTTTAACACTGAAGCTTTCTTT.

This clonotype was observed a handful of times. The rearrangement joins TRBV7-9 to TRBJ2-3; D remains ambiguous. This CDR3 comprises 14 residues. Germline V CDR1 and CDR2: SEHNR, FQNEAQ (reference sequence). V lost 5 bases and J lost 1, with 10 bases in between. The CDR3 spells CASSPPLRTDTQYF. CDR3 bases: TGTGCCAGCAGCCCCCCCCTCCGCACAGATACGCAGTATTTT.